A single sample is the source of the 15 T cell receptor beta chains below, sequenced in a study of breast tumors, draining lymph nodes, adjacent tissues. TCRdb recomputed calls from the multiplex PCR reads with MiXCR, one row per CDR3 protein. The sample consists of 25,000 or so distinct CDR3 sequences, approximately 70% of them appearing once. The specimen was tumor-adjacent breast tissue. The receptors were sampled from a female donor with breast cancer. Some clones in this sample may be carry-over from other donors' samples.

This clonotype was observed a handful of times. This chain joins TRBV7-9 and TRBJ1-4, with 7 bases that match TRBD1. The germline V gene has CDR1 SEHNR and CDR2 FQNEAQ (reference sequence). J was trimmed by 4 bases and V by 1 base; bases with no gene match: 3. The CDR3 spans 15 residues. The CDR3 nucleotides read TGTGCCAGCAGCTTAGGGGACAGAATTAATGAAAAACTGTTTTTT. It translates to CASSLGDRINEKLFF.

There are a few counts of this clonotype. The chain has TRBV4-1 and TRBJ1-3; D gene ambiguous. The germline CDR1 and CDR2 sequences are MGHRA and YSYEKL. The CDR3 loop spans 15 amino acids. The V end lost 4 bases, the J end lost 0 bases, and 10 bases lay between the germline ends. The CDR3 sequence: CASSRNSFSGNTIYF. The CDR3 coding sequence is TGCGCCAGCAGCCGGAACAGCTTCTCTGGAAACACCATATATTTT.

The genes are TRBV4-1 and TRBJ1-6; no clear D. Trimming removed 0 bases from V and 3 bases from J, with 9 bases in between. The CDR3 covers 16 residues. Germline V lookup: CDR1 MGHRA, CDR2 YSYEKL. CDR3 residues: CASSQEPGLYNSPLHF. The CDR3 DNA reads TGCGCCAGCAGCCAAGAACCGGGCCTCTATAATTCACCCCTCCACTTT.

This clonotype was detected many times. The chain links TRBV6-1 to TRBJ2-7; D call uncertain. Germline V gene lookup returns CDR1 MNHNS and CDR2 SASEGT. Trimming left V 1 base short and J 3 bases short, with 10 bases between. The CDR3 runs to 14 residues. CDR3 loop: CASSEGKEFYEQYF. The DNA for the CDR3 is TGTGCCAGCAGTGAAGGGAAGGAGTTCTACGAGCAGTACTTC.

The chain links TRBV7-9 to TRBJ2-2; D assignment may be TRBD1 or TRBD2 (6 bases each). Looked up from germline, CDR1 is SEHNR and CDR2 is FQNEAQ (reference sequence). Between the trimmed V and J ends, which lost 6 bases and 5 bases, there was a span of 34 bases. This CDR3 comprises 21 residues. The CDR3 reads CASSYSMGSMGGGVSTGELFF. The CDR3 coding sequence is TGTGCCAGCAGTTACTCGATGGGCAGCATGGGGGGCGGGGTCAGTACCGGGGAGCTGTTTTTT.

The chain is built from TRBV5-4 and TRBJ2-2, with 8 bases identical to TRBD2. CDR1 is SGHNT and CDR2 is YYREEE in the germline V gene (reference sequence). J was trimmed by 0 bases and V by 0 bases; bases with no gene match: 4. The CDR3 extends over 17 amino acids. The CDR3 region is CASSLEVAGTNTGELFF. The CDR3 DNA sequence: TGTGCCAGCAGCTTGGAGGTAGCGGGAACGAACACCGGGGAGCTGTTTTTT.

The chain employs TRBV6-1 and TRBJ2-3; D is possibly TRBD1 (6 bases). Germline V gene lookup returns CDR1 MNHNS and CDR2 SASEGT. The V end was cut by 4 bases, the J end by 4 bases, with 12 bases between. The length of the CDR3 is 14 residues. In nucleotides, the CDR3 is TGTGCCAGCAGTGCCCGACAGGCCCCAGATACGCAGTATTTT. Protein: CASSARQAPDTQYF.

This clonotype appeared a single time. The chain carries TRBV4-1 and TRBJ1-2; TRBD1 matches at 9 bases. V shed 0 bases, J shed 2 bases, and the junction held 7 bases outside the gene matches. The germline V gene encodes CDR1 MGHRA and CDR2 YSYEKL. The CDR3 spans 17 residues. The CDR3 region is CASSQDPQGAQNYGYTF. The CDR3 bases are TGCGCCAGCAGCCAAGACCCACAGGGGGCGCAGAACTATGGCTACACCTTC.

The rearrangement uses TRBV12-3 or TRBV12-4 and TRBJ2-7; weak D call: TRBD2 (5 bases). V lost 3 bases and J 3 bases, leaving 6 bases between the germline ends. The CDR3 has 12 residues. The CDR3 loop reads CASSLAGYEQYF. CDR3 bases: TGTGCCAGCAGTTTGGCGGGCTACGAGCAGTACTTC.

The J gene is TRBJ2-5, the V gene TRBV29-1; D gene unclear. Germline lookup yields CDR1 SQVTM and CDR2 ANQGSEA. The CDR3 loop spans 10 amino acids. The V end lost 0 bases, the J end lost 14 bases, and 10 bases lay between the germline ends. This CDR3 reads CSVEDPGFYF. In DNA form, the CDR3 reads TGCAGCGTTGAAGATCCAGGCTTCTACTTC.

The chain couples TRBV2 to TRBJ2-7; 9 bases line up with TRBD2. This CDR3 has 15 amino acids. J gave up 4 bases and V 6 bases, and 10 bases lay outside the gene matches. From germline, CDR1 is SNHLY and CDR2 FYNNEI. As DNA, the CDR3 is TGTGCCAGCAGCCCCCTTAGCGGGAGTGCTTACGAGCAGTACTTC. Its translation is CASSPLSGSAYEQYF.

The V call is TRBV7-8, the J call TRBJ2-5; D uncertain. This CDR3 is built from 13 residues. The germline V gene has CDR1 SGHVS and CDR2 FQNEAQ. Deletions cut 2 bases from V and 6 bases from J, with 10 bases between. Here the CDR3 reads CASSLSGTQTQYF. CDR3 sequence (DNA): TGTGCCAGCAGCTTATCTGGTACCCAGACCCAGTACTTC.

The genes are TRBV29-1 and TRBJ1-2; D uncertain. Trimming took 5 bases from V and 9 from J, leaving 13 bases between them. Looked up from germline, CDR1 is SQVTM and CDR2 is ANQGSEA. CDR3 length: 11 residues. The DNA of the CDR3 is TGCAGCGTTTTGGACGATCCCAGCTACACCTTC. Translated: CSVLDDPSYTF.

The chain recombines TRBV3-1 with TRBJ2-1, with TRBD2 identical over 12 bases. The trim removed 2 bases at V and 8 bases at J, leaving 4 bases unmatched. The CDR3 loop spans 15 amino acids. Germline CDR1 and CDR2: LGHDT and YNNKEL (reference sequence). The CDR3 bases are TGTGCCAGCAGCCAACTAGCGGGAGGGGGGGATGAGCAGTTCTTC. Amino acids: CASSQLAGGGDEQFF.

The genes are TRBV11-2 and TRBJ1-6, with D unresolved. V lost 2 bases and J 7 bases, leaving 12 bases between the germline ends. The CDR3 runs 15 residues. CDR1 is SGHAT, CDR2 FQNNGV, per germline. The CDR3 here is CASSLTFGPNSPLHF. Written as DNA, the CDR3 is TGTGCCAGCAGCTTAACGTTCGGCCCCAATTCACCCCTCCACTTT.